Each of the 10 T cell receptor beta chains below was sequenced from the same sample in a study of cytomegalovirus exposure and HLA in healthy donors. This table comes from immunoSEQ multiplex PCR, and its TCRdb copy is limited to in-frame clones, with some not included. Here the sample spans 120,000 or so clones, 90% to 97% being singletons. Specimen: PBMCs. The receptors shown here come from a man aged 18 to 29 in good health and CMV-seronegative.

The rearrangement joins TRBV19 to TRBJ1-2, with D maybe TRBD1 (5 bases). From germline, CDR1 is LNHDA and CDR2 SQIVND (reference sequence). V lost 7 bases and J lost 4, with 16 bases in between. CDR3 size: 14 residues. The CDR3 here is CASTTPAGGYGYTF. In DNA, the CDR3 is TGTGCCAGTACCACCCCCGCGGGGGGCTATGGCTACACCTTC.

The genes are TRBV9 and TRBJ2-7; 8 bases are a match to TRBD2. The length of the CDR3 is 14 residues. Germline CDR1 SGDLS, CDR2 YYNGEE. J was trimmed by 4 bases and V by 4 bases; bases with no gene match: 7. DNA of the CDR3: TGTGCCAGCAGCCCCTCGGGGGGGAGGTACGAGCAGTACTTC. It is translated as CASSPSGGRYEQYF.

This chain joins TRBV7-9 and TRBJ2-1; tentatively, D is TRBD1 (8 bases). CDR3 size: 15 residues. Germline V CDR1 and CDR2: SEHNR, FQNEAQ (reference sequence). The ends were cut back, 7 bases at V and 2 bases at J, with 15 bases in the middle. CDR3 region: CASTQGGRTYNEQFF. CDR3 coding DNA: TGTGCCAGCACACAGGGGGGGAGGACCTACAATGAGCAGTTCTTC.

This chain links TRBV27 with TRBJ2-7, with a possible D match to TRBD2 (5 bases). The CDR3 spans 13 residues. Germline assignment: CDR1 MNHEY and CDR2 SMNVEV (reference sequence). Trimming took 3 bases from V and 7 from J, leaving 13 bases between them. For the CDR3, the DNA is TGTGCCAGCAGTTTGATCTCAACTAGGGAGCAGTACTTC. This encodes CASSLISTREQYF.

CDR3 nucleotide sequence: TGCGCCAGCAGCCTTGGCAATTCACCCCTCCACTTT. Encoded protein: CASSLGNSPLHF. The V gene is TRBV4-3, the J gene TRBJ1-6; D ambiguous. The V and J ends lost 4 bases and 7 bases respectively, with 5 bases between them. Germline V gives CDR1 LGHNA, CDR2 YSLEER. The CDR3 totals 12 residues.

This chain uses TRBV5-4 with TRBJ1-5, with 8 nucleotides matching TRBD1. The CDR3 covers 17 residues. Trimming took 3 bases from V and 7 from J; bases not matched to a gene: 15. Germline CDR1 SGHNT, CDR2 YYREEE (reference sequence). CDR3 DNA sequence: TGTGCCAGCAGCTCTTTGACAGGGGTTGGGCCTGGGCAGCCCCAGCATTTT. Its protein product is CASSSLTGVGPGQPQHF.

This chain joins TRBV4-3 and TRBJ2-1; the match to TRBD2 covers 12 bases. Germline V lookup: CDR1 LGHNA, CDR2 YSLEER. Unmatched junction bases numbered 10, after V lost 7 bases and J lost 6 bases. CDR3 length: 16 residues. Here the CDR3 reads CASNPTSGSPFNEQFF. CDR3 sequence (DNA): TGCGCCAGCAATCCGACTAGCGGGAGCCCCTTCAATGAGCAGTTCTTC.

This chain connects TRBV27 to TRBJ2-7; D is perhaps TRBD2 (5 bases). V was trimmed by 6 bases and J by 2 bases, leaving 14 bases between them. Per germline, CDR1 MNHEY and CDR2 SMNVEV (reference sequence). This CDR3 has 14 amino acids. The DNA for the CDR3 is TGTGCCAGCAGCCTCTCCGGGGTCCCCTACGAGCAGTACTTC. Encoded protein: CASSLSGVPYEQYF.

This chain links TRBV11-2 with TRBJ1-2, with a possible D match to TRBD1 (5 bases). This CDR3 has 17 amino acids. V dropped 2 bases and J dropped 0 bases, with 16 bases sitting between them. Per germline, CDR1 SGHAT and CDR2 FQNNGV. This CDR3 is CASSLTGLDGPNYGYTF. The CDR3 bases are TGTGCCAGCAGCTTAACGGGACTGGACGGACCTAACTATGGCTACACCTTC.

The chain has TRBV6-6 and TRBJ1-1; a weak D match, TRBD1 (6 bases). V was shortened by 0 bases and J by 4 bases, with 12 bases between the two germline ends. There are 15 residues in the CDR3. CDR1 is MNHNY, CDR2 SVGAGI, per germline (reference sequence). Here the CDR3 reads CASSYSKQGSTEAFF. The CDR3 region has the DNA TGTGCCAGCAGTTACTCGAAACAGGGTAGCACTGAAGCTTTCTTT.